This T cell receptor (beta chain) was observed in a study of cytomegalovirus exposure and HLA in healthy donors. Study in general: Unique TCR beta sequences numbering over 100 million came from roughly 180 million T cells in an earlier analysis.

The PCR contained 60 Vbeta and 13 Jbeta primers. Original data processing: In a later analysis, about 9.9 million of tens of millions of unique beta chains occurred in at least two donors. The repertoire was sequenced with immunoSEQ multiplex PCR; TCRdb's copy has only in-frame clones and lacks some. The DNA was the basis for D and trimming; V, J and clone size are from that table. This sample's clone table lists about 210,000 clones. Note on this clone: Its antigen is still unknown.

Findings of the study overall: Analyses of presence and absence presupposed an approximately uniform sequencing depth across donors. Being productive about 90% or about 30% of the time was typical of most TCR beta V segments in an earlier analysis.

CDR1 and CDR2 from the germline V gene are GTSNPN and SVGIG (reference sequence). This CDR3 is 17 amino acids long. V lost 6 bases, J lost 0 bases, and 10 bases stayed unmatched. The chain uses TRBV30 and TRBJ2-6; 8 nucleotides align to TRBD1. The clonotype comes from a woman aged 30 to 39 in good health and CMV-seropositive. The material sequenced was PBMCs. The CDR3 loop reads CACLDRDRNSGANVLTF. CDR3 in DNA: TGTGCCTGCCTTGACCGGGACAGGAACTCTGGGGCCAACGTCCTGACTTTC.